Sequencing of this TCR beta chain was carried out in a study of T cell changes during pregnancy in multiple sclerosis. This CDR3 comprises 17 residues. Trimming removed 5 bases from V and 4 bases from J, with 21 bases in between. Germline V gene sequence: CDR1 SNHLY, CDR2 FYNNEI. Only in-frame clones appear in the TCRdb table, and some are missing; sequencing was by immunoSEQ multiplex PCR. Altogether tens of thousands of clones are present, 92% being singletons, with the ten largest covering roughly 0.19%. The origin of this receptor is a female donor with multiple sclerosis, enrolled in a pregnancy study. The specimen comprised CD4+ T cells from peripheral blood mononuclear cells, sampled in the second trimester of pregnancy. The gene calls are TRBV2 and TRBJ2-1; no clear D. The DNA of the CDR3 is TGTGCCAGCAGTCCGCAGCGTACTTCCTTCGGGTACAATGAGCAGTTCTTC. It is translated as CASSPQRTSFGYNEQFF. The whole variable domain, remainder taken from reference TRBV2 and TRBJ2-1, is EPEVTQTPSHQVTQMGQEVILRCVPISNHLYFYWYRQILGQKVEFLVSFYNNEISEKSEIFDDQFSVERPDGSNFTLKIRSTKLEDSAMYFCASSPQRTSFGYNEQFFGPGTRLTVL.